The T cell receptor beta chain under discussion was sequenced for a study of CD8 T cells in ankylosing spondylitis (dated by TCRdb to 2016 to 2017). About the full investigation: To find TCR variants linked to disease, the study profiled T cell receptor beta repertoires in ankylosing spondylitis patients and healthy donors. The full study cohort comprised around 25 ankylosing spondylitis patients and 85 to 120 healthy donors. Peripheral blood samples were taken, and synovial fluid was additionally collected from ankylosing spondylitis patients.

This clonotype has more than one count but fewer than ten. Its antigen is currently not known. There are no base qualities to consult, and no much larger clone falls within one base. The study at large found these results: Blood from ankylosing spondylitis patients appeared to be characterized by a TCR beta motif composed of several highly homologous amino acid variants. Some motif variants had previously been reported in the synovial fluid and blood of reactive arthritis patients, which suggests shared mechanisms of disease initiation. The disease-linked clones were reported as significantly enriched in matched synovial fluid samples from ankylosing spondylitis patients. In peripheral blood, the disease-linked clones were found at relatively low frequencies and had a CD8+ phenotype.

The instrument was an Illumina HiSeq 2500. Quantitative 5'-RACE with molecular barcodes was used to prepare TCR beta libraries. The paper's data handling went like this. To identify disease-linked TCR variants, a new computational method was used, one built on a probabilistic model of VDJ rearrangement. Clones were called with MiXCR by TCRdb after fastp trimmed the public reads at Q25, and only in-frame beta chains were retained. Each entry merges the rows of one CDR3 protein and shows their most common DNA and genes. These V and J calls derive from TCRdb rather than the authors' analysis. Recorded for this sample are 250,000 or so distinct CDR3 sequences; over 15% of them occurred a single time. Of the sample, more than 25% is held by the ten largest clones. The receptor comes from a male donor with ankylosing spondylitis or in good health (not recorded which). The sequencing input was blood, either unsorted or a sorted T cell fraction (not recorded which).

The DNA reads as follows: TGCAGCGTTGAACGGGGGGACAGGGGAACCTACAATGAGCAGTTCTTC. Translated, this is CSVERGDRGTYNEQFF. The chain is encoded by TRBV29-1 joined to TRBJ2-1; 10 middle bases align to TRBD1. CDR1 and CDR2, per the germline V gene, are SQVTM and ANQGSEA. For this chain, trimming is 2 bases at the V end and 2 bases at the J end, and the number of junction bases without a gene match is 6. Spanning cysteine to phenylalanine, the CDR3 consists of 16 amino acids. The kept DNA is CDR3 alone, 48 bases in frame from the first base.